The 9 T cell receptor beta chains presented below share a single source sample, sequenced in a study of T cell responses to AZD1222 COVID-19 vaccine. Assay: immunoSEQ multiplex PCR; the TCRdb copy retains only in-frame clones and omits some. Of about 150,000 clones in the sample, over 90% were seen once. The material was peripheral blood, obtained on day 0 of AZD1222 vaccination. Receptors were obtained from an adult in good health.

The chain employs TRBV3-1 (or the pseudogene TRBV3-2) and TRBJ1-1, with D unresolved. The V gene's germline CDR1 is LGHDT and CDR2 YNNKEL (reference sequence). V was clipped by 1 base and J by 4 bases, with 10 bases between them. This CDR3 comprises 14 residues. CDR3 DNA: TGTGCCAGCAGCCAAGTCGCCAGGAGCACTGAAGCTTTCTTT. The encoded protein is CASSQVARSTEAFF.

V usage is TRBV28 and J usage is TRBJ2-7, with 10 bases identical to TRBD2. This CDR3 has 14 amino acids. V was pared by 6 bases and J by 3 bases, with 5 bases of the junction left unmatched. The germline V gene encodes CDR1 MDHEN and CDR2 SYDVKM. In DNA form, the CDR3 reads TGTGCCAGCAGCCTAGCGGGAGAGGACTACGAGCAGTACTTC. Translation gives CASSLAGEDYEQYF.

This clone was found many times. The J gene is TRBJ1-3, the V gene TRBV6-5, with TRBD1 matching over 7 bases. The germline gives CDR1 MNHEY, CDR2 SVGAGI. The J segment lost 1 base and the V segment lost 6 bases, leaving 3 bases of the junction unmatched. The CDR3 has 14 amino acids. The CDR3 loop reads CASRDRVSGNTIYF. The CDR3 nucleotides read TGTGCCAGCAGAGACAGGGTTTCTGGAAACACCATATATTTT.

This clone was observed a handful of times. This rearrangement joins TRBV3-1 (or the pseudogene TRBV3-2) to TRBJ2-7, with unresolved D. V was clipped by 1 base and J by 7 bases, with 5 bases between them. CDR1 is LGHDT, CDR2 YNNKEL, per germline (reference sequence). The CDR3 extends over 11 amino acids. The CDR3 coding sequence is TGTGCCAGCAGCCAAGTTGGTGAGCAGTACTTC. Protein sequence: CASSQVGEQYF.

The V call is TRBV21-1, the J call TRBJ2-3; the tabulated D call, TRBD2, remains unverified against the DNA. TRBV21-1 is noted as a pseudogene. The CDR3 loop spans 17 amino acids. This CDR3 reads CASSKLNPPQGAGTQYF. Here the CDR3 DNA reads TGTGCCAGCAGCAAATTAAACCCCCCTCAAGGAGCTGGTACGCAGTATTTT.

The chain is built from TRBV7-7 and TRBJ1-1; 9 bases line up with TRBD1. Germline CDR1 reads SSHAT; CDR2 reads FNYEAQ (reference sequence). The CDR3 is 15 amino acids. V lost 5 bases to trimming and J lost 4 bases; unmatched junction nucleotides: 8. The DNA for the CDR3 is TGTGCCAGCAGCCCGGGACAGGGAGTAGGCACTGAAGCTTTCTTT. Translated, it gives CASSPGQGVGTEAFF.

The rearrangement joins TRBV19 to TRBJ2-7, with D tentatively TRBD2 (6 bases). The CDR3 sequence is 15 residues long. Deletions cut 0 bases from V and 6 bases from J, with 15 bases between. Germline values: CDR1 LNHDA, CDR2 SQIVND (reference sequence). This CDR3 is CASSIEAGAYREQYF. The DNA of the CDR3 is TGTGCCAGTAGTATAGAAGCGGGCGCATACCGCGAGCAGTACTTC.

This clone was picked up one time. V is TRBV28 and J is TRBJ1-5, with TRBD1 matching over 7 bases. The CDR3 has 18 amino acids. V trimming: 9 bases; J trimming: 10 bases; junction bases outside the gene matches: 27. Looked up from germline, CDR1 is MDHEN and CDR2 is SYDVKM. Here the CDR3 DNA reads TGTGCCAGTAATCTCTCCCACCTTGACAGGGAACAAATCAAACCCCAGCATTTT. Translated, it gives CASNLSHLDREQIKPQHF. Full variable domain (missing parts from reference TRBV28 and TRBJ1-5): DVKVTQSSRYLVKRTGEKVFLECVQDMDHENMFWYRQDPGLGLRLIYFSYDVKMKEKGDIPEGYSVSREKKERFSLILESASTNQTSMYLCASNLSHLDREQIKPQHFGDGTRLSIL.

The V gene is TRBV5-6, the J gene TRBJ1-3; no firm D call. The ends were cut back, 6 bases at V and 1 base at J, with 14 bases in the middle. The CDR3 extends over 15 amino acids. CDR1 and CDR2 (germline): SGHDT, YYEEEE. In DNA form, the CDR3 reads TGTGCCAGCATGCGGTCCCCGGAGTCTGGAAACACCATATATTTT. This encodes CASMRSPESGNTIYF.